This T cell receptor beta chain emerged from a study of T cell responses to AZD1222 COVID-19 vaccine. Germline CDR1 is SGHVS and CDR2 is FQNEAQ. V was trimmed by 4 bases and J by 7 bases, leaving 14 bases between them. The CDR3 covers 13 residues. Study-wide results and caveats: The breadth and depth of Spike-specific TCRs increased once two AZD1222 doses had been given. AZD1222 recipients seropositive at baseline numbered only six.

Of note for this clone: Its antigen is as yet unknown.

The repertoire was sequenced with immunoSEQ multiplex PCR; TCRdb's copy has only in-frame clones and lacks some. The sample contains more than 150,000 clones, approximately 90% of which appear only once. The sample here was peripheral blood, taken on day 0 of AZD1222 vaccination. V is TRBV7-8 and J is TRBJ2-7, with D unresolved. The TCR was taken from an adult in good health. CDR3 protein: CASSSNPILEQYF. The CDR3, as DNA: TGTGCCAGCAGCTCCAACCCCATCTTAGAGCAGTACTTC.